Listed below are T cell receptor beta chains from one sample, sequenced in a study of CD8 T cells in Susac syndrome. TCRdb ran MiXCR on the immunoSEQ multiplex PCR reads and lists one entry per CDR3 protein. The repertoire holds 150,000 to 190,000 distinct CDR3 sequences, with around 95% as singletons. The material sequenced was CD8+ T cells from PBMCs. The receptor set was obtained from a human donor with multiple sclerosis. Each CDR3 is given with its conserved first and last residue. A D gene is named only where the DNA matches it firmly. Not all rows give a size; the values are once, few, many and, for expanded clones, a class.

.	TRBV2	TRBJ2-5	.	CASSEEVTQETQYF	TGTGCCAGCAGTGAAGAGGTTACACAAGAGACCCAGTACTTC
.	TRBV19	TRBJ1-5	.	CASSEWQGLNQPQHF	TGTGCCAGTAGTGAGTGGCAGGGGCTTAATCAGCCCCAGCATTTT
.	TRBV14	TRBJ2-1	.	CASSQGPNRGLNEQFF	TGTGCCAGCAGCCAAGGTCCTAACAGGGGACTCAATGAGCAGTTCTTC
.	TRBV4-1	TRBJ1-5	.	CASSQDPGARSNQPQHF	TGCGCCAGCAGCCAAGACCCGGGGGCAAGGAGCAATCAGCCCCAGCATTTT
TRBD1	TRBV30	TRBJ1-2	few	CAWSYLGTGDYGYTF	TGTGCCTGGAGTTATCTTGGGACAGGGGACTATGGCTACACCTTC
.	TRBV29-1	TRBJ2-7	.	CSVQEGSSYEQYF	TGCAGCGTTCAAGAGGGGAGCTCCTACGAGCAGTACTTC
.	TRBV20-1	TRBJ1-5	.	CSASTGHSNQPQHF	TGCAGTGCTAGCACAGGTCATAGCAATCAGCCCCAGCATTTT
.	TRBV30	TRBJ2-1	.	CAWSLITNEQFF	TGTGCCTGGAGTCTAATCACGAATGAGCAGTTCTTC
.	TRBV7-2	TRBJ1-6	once	CASSLGVPYSGPLHF	TGTGCCAGCAGCTTAGGGGTTCCTTACAGTGGACCCCTCCACTTT
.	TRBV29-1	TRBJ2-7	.	CSVELRGPSYEQYF	TGCAGCGTTGAACTTAGGGGACCCTCCTACGAGCAGTACTTC
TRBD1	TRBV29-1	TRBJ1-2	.	CSATGGDGYGYTF	TGCAGCGCCACAGGGGGCGATGGCTATGGCTACACCTTC
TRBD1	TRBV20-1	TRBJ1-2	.	CSARVPGTGDGYTF	TGCAGTGCTAGAGTTCCCGGGACAGGGGACGGCTACACCTTC
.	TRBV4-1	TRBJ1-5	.	CASSQVLLGAQPQHF	TGCGCCAGCAGCCAAGTCCTTCTCGGGGCTCAGCCCCAGCATTTT
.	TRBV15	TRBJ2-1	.	CATSYRADNEQFF	TGTGCCACCAGTTACAGGGCAGACAATGAGCAGTTCTTC
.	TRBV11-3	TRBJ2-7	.	CASSLDSTGHQEQYF	TGTGCCAGCAGCTTAGATTCAACAGGGCATCAGGAGCAGTACTTC
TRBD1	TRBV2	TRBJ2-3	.	CASSESPGGSTDTQYF	TGTGCCAGCAGCGAATCCCCAGGGGGCAGCACAGATACGCAGTATTTT
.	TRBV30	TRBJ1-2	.	CAHSTTWASGSDGYTF	TGTGCCCACTCTACCACTTGGGCCTCTGGATCTGATGGCTACACCTTC